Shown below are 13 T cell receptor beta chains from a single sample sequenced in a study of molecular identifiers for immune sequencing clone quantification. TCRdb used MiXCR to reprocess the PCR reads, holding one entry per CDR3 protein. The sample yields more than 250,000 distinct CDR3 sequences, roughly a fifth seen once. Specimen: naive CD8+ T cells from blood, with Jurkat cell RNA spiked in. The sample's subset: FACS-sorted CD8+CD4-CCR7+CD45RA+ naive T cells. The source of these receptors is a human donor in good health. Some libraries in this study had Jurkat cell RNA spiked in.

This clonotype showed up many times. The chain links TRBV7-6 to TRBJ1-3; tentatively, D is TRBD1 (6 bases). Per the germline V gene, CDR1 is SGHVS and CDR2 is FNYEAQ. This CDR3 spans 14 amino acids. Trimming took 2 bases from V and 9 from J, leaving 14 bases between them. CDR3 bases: TGTGCCAGCAGCTTAACAGGGACGGGAGGCACCATATATTTT. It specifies CASSLTGTGGTIYF.

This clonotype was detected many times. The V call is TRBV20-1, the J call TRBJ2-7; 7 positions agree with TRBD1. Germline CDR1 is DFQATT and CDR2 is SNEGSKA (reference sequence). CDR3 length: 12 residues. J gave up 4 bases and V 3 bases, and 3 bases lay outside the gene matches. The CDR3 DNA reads TGCAGTGCTAGGGTACAGGGGTACGAGCAGTACTTC. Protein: CSARVQGYEQYF.

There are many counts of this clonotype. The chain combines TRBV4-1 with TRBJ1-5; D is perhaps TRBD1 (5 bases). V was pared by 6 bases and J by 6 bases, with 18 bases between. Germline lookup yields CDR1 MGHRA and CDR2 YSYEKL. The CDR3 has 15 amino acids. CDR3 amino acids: CASSNEFGAAQPQHF. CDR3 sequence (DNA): TGCGCCAGCAGTAATGAGTTTGGGGCGGCTCAGCCCCAGCATTTT.

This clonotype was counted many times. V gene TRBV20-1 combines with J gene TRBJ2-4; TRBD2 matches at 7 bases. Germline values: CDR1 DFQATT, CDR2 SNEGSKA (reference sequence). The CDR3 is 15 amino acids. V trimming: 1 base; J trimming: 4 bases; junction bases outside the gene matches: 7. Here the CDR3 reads CSARGAGELKNIQYF. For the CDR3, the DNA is TGCAGTGCTAGAGGTGCGGGGGAGTTAAAAAACATTCAGTACTTC.

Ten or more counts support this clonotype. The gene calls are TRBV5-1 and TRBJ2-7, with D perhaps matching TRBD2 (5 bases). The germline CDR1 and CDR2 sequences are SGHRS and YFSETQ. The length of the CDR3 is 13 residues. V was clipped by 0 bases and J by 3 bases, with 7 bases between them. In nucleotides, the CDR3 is TGCGCCAGCAGCTTGGTTAGCGACTACGAGCAGTACTTC. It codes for CASSLVSDYEQYF.

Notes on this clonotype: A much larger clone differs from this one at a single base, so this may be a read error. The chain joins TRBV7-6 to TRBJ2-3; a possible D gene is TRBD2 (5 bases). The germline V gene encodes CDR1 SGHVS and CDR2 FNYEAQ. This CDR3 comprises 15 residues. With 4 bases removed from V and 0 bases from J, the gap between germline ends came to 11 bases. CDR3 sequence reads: CASSSLRASTDTQYF. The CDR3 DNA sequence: TGTGCCAGCAGCTCGTTGCGGGCTAGCACAGATACGCAGTATTTT.

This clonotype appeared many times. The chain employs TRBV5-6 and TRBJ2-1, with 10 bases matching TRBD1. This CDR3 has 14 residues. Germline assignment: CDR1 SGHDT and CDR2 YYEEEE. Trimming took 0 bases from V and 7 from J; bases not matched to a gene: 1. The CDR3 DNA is TGTGCCAGCAGCTTGGAGGACAGGGGGAATGAGCAGTTCTTC. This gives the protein CASSLEDRGNEQFF.

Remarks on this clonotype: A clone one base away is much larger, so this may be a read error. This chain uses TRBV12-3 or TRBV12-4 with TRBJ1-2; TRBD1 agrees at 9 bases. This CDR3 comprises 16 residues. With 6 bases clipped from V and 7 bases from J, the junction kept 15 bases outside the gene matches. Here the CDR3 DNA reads TGTGCCAGCAGCGGAGCCCGGACAGGGGTTCCTTCTGGCTACACCTTC. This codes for CASSGARTGVPSGYTF.

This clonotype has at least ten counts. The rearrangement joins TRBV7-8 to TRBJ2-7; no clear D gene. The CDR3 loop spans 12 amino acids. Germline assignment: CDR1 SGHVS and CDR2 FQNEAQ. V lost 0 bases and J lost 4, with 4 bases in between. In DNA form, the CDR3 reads TGTGCCAGCAGCTTAGCCCTTTACGAGCAGTACTTC. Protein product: CASSLALYEQYF. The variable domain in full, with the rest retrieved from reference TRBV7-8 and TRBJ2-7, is GAGVSQSPRYKVAKRGQDVALRCDPISGHVSLFWYQQALGQGPEFLTYFQNEAQLDKSGLPSDRFFAERPEGSVSTLKIQRTQQEDSAVYLCASSLALYEQYFGPGTRLTVT.

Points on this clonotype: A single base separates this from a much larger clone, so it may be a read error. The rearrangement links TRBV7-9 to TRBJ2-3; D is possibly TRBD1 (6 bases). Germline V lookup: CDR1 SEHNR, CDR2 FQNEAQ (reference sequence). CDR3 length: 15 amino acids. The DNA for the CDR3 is TGTGCCAGCAGTCGCCCCCTCGGGGACACAGATACGCGGTATTTT. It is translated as CASSRPLGDTDTRYF.

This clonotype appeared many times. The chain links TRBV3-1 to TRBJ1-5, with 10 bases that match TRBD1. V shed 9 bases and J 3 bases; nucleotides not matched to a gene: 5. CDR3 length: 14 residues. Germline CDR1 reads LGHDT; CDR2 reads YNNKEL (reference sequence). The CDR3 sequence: CASSTGGFNQPQHF. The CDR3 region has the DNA TGTGCCAGTTCGACAGGGGGCTTCAATCAGCCCCAGCATTTT.

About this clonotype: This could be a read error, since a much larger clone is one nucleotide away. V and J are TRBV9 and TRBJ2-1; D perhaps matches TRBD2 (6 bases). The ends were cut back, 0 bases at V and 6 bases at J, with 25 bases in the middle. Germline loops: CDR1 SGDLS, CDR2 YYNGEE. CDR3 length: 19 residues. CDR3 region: CASSVDLARALTPVNEQFF. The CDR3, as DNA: TGTGCCAGCAGCGTAGATCTAGCGAGAGCTCTCACCCCCGTCAATGAGCAGTTCTTC.

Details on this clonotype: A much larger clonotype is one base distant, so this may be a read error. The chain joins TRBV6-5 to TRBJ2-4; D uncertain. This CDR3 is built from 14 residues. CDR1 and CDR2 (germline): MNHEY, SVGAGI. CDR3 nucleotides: TGTGCCGGCAGTTACATGCCGGATAAAAACATTCAGTACTTC. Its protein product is CAGSYMPDKNIQYF.